The source of this TCR beta chain is a study of CXCR3-negative and CXCR3-positive naive CD8 T cells (dated by TCRdb to the late 2010s). About the full investigation: In total, 130 million to 150 million TRB reads were obtained, or roughly 1.5 +/- 0.3 million reads per library. Data from around ten donors, pooled across two independent experiments, went into the diversity and physicochemical repertoire analyses. For the TRBV-TRBJ cluster analysis, the naive subsets came from 5 or 6 donors, while the memory cells came from 3 donors.

Its CDR3 holds 15 amino acids, cysteine through phenylalanine. The nucleotide record is missing. From the germline V gene (reference sequence), CDR1 is LNHNV and CDR2 is YYDKDF. General findings and caveats noted by the study authors: Because CXCR3 expression was partially decreased after cryopreservation, freshly isolated PBMCs were used for most assays. Because surface CD5, which is linked to self-reactivity in mice, was comparable between the naive subsets, TCR interaction strength was also inferred from TRB CDR3 physicochemical properties. TRB CDR3s from CXCR3-positive naive cells showed higher hydrophobicity (lower Kidera factor 4), lower energy, and higher strength and volume indices than CXCR3-negative naive cells. Both naive subsets had comparably high repertoire diversity, while memory CD8+ T cells had much lower repertoire diversity. Similar TRBV-TRBJ usage was shown by naive CXCR3-negative and CXCR3-positive cells from the same donor, whereas distinct patterns were shown by memory cells.

Sequencer: NextSeq 550. The Human TCR Profiling Kit (MiLaboratory) was used to make UMI-labeled 5' RACE TRB cDNA libraries. cDNA synthesis used the entire amount of extracted RNA, and PCR amplification then used the entire amount of cDNA produced. Libraries were prepared in parallel with an identical number of PCR cycles. Per the source publication's procedure: About 53,000 +/- 9,400 unique UMI-labeled TRB cDNA molecules per library were extracted with MIGEC and MiXCR, with at least two reads per UMI required. On average, each library contained approximately 40,000 +/- 10,000 functional in-frame TRB CDR3 nucleotide clonotypes without stop codons. After downsampling to 5000 UMI-labeled TRB molecules per sample, diversity metrics such as normalized Shannon-Wiener and Chao1 were calculated in VDJtools. For the central five CDR3 residues, VDJtools calculated physicochemical properties weighted by clonotype size, namely interaction energy, strength, volume and Kidera factor 4. TCRdb reprocessed the reads into one record per CDR3 protein sequence, lacking DNA. None of the V and J calls come from the authors' own analysis; TCRdb made them. The sample's clone listing holds around 66,000 distinct CDR3 sequences. The top ten constitute 4% to 5.5% of the sample.

Each CD8+ T cell subset was flow-sorted in triplicate, with 300,000 or so cells per subset placed directly into RLT lysis buffer. Naive CD8+ T cells were defined stringently as CD45RO-CCR7+CD27+CD95- to exclude memory contaminants. Using standard density gradient centrifugation, peripheral blood mononuclear cells were isolated from buffy coats. A FACSAria III was used to flow-sort naive CD8+ T cells into CXCR3-negative and CXCR3-positive populations. Total RNA was extracted from sorted cells using an RNeasy Mini Kit. Turning to this clonotype: This clone's antigen is unknown.

The sequence came from a human donor in good health. Some clones in this sample may be carry-over from other donors' samples. The chain is assembled from TRBV15 and TRBJ2-7; TCRdb reports TRBD1, a call that lacks DNA to check it against. The sequenced sample consisted of naive CXCR3+ CD8+ T cells from blood. Interpreted using the paper, the cell subset or site label stands for: CD45RO-CCR7+CD27+CD95- naive CD8+ T cells expressing CXCR3 (TNR3+). CDR3 loop: CATSRDTTGRYEQYF.